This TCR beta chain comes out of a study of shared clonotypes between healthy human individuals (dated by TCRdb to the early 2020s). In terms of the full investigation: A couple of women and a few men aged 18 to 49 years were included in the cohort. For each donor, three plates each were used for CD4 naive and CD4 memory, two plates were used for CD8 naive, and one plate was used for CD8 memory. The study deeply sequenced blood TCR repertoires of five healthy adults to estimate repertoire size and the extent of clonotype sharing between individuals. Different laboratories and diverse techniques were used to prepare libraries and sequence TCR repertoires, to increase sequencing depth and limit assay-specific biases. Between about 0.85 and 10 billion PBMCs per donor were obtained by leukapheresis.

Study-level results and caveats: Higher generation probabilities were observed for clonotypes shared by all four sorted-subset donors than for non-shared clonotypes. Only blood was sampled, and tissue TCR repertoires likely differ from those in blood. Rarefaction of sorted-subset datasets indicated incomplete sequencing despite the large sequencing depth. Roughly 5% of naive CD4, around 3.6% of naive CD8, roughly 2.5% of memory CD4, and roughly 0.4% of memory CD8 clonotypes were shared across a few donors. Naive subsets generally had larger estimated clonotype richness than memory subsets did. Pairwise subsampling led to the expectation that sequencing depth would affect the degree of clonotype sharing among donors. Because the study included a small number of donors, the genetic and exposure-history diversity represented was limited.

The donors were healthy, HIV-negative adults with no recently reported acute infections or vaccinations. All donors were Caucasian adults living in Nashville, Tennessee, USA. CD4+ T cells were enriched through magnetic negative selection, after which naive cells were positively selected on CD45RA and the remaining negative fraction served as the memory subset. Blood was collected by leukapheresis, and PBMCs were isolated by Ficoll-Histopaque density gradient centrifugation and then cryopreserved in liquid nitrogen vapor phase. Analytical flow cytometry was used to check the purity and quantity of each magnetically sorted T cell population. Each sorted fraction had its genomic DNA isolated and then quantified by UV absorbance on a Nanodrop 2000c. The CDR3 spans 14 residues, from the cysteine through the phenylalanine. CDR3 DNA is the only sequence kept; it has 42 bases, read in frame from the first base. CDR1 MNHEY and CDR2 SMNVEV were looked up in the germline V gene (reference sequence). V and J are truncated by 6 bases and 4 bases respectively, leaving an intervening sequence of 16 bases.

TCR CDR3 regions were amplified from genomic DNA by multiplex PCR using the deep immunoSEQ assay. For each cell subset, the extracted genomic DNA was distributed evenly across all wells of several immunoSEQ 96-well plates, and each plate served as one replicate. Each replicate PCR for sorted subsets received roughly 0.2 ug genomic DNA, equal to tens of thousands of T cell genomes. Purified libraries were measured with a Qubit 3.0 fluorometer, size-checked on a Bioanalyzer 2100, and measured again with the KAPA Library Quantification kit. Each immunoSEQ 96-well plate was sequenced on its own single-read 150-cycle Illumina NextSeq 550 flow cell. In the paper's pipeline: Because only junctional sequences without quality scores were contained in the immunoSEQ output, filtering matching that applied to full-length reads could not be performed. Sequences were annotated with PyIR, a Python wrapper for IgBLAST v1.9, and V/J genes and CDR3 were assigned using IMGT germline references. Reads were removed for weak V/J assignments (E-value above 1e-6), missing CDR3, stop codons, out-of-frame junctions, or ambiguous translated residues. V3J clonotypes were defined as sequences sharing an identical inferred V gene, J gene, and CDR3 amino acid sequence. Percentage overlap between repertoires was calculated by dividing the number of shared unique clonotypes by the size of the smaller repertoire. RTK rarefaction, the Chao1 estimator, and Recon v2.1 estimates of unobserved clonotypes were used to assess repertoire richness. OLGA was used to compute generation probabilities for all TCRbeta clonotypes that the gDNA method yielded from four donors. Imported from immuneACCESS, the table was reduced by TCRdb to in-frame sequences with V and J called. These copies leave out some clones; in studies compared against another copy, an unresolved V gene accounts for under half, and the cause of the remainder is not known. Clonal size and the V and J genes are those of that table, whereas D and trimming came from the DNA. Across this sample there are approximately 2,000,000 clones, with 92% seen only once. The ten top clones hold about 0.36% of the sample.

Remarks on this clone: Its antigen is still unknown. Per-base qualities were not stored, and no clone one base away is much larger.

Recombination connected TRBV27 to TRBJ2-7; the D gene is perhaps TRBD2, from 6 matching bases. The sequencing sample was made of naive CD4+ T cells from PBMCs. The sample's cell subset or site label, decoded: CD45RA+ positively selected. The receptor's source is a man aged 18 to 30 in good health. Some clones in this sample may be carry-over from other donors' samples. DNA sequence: TGTGCCAGCAGATCAATAGCGGTCTCTTACGAGCAGTACTTC. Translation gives CASRSIAVSYEQYF.